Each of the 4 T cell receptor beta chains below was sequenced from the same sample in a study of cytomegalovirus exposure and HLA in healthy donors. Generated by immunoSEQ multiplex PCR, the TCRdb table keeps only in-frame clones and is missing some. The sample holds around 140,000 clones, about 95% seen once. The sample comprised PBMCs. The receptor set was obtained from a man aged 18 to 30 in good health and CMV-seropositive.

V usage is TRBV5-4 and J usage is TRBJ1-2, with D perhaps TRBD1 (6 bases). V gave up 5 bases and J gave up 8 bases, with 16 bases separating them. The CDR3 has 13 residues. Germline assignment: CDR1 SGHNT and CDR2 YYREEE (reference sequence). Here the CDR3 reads CASRPTGGWGYTF. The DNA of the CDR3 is TGTGCCAGCAGGCCGACGGGGGGCTGGGGCTACACCTTC.

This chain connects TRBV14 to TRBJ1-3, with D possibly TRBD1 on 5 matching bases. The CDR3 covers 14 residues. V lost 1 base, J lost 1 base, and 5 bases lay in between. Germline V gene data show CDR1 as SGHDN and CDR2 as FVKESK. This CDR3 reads CASSQAGSGNTIYF. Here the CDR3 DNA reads TGTGCCAGCAGCCAAGCAGGGTCTGGAAACACCATATATTTT.

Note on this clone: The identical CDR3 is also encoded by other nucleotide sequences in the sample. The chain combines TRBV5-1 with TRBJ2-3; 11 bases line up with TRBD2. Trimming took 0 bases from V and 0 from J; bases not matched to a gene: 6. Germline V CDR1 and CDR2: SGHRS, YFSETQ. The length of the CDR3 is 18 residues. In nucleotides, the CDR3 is TGCGCCAGCAGCTTGGGGGGACTAGCGGCCTCTAGCACAGATACGCAGTATTTT. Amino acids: CASSLGGLAASSTDTQYF.

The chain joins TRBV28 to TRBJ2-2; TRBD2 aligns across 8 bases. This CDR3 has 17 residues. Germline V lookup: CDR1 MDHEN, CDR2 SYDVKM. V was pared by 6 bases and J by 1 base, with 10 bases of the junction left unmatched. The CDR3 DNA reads TGTGCCAGCAGACCGATTACTAGCGGTTGGAACACCGGGGAGCTGTTTTTT. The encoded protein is CASRPITSGWNTGELFF.